The 24 T cell receptor beta chains below were found in one sample sequenced in a study of shared clonotypes between healthy human individuals. The repertoire was sequenced with immunoSEQ multiplex PCR; TCRdb's copy has only in-frame clones and lacks some. The data hold roughly 86,000 clones, with approximately 70% observed a single time. The sample comprised memory CD8+ T cells sorted from blood. The subset here: CD45RO+ cells pooled with CCR7-negative TemRA cells. Every receptor here comes from a man younger than 40 in good health.

This clone was detected only a few times. The V and J genes are TRBV5-4 and TRBJ2-1; 9 bases agree with TRBD2. The CDR3 is 17 residues long. Trimming took 5 bases from V and 8 from J; bases not matched to a gene: 17. From germline, CDR1 is SGHNT and CDR2 YYREEE (reference sequence). The CDR3 is CASSFGGRSSGSDEQFF. The CDR3 DNA reads as TGTGCCAGCAGTTTTGGGGGGAGGAGTAGCGGGAGCGATGAGCAGTTCTTC.

This clone was found a few times. This rearrangement joins TRBV29-1 to TRBJ2-1; D is possibly TRBD2 (7 bases). V lost 5 bases, J lost 7 bases, and 18 bases lay in between. Per the germline V gene, CDR1 is SQVTM and CDR2 is ANQGSEA. The CDR3 consists of 14 residues. CDR3 sequence (DNA): TGCAGCGTTCAGGGAGGGGGGACTATTAATGAGCAGTTCTTC. Translation: CSVQGGGTINEQFF.

The chain recombines TRBV6-5 with TRBJ2-3; tentatively, D is TRBD2 (6 bases). V dropped 6 bases and J dropped 4 bases, with 14 bases sitting between them. The CDR3 loop spans 14 amino acids. Germline CDR1 is MNHEY and CDR2 is SVGAGI. In DNA, the CDR3 is TGTGCCAGCAGCTTAGGAGGGGAGGCAGATACGCAGTATTTT. Protein: CASSLGGEADTQYF.

This clone has more than one count but fewer than ten. This chain joins TRBV4-3 and TRBJ2-7, with 11 bases aligning to TRBD2. The trim removed 0 bases at V and 2 bases at J, leaving 3 bases unmatched. This CDR3 is 16 amino acids long. The germline CDR1 and CDR2 sequences are LGHNA and YSLEER. This CDR3 reads CASSQDQTSGAYEQYF. DNA for the CDR3: TGCGCCAGCAGCCAAGATCAGACTAGCGGGGCCTACGAGCAGTACTTC.

V is TRBV11-2 and J is TRBJ2-1; either TRBD1 or TRBD2 may supply D (5 bases each). Germline loops: CDR1 SGHAT, CDR2 FQNNGV. The CDR3 has 14 amino acids. V lost 6 bases and J 7 bases, leaving 16 bases between the germline ends. The CDR3 protein is CASSPIGGINEQFF. For the CDR3, the DNA is TGTGCCAGCAGTCCGATTGGGGGTATAAATGAGCAGTTCTTC.

The chain joins TRBV5-1 to TRBJ2-2, with D possibly TRBD1 on 5 matching bases. Between the trimmed V and J ends, which lost 7 bases and 0 bases, there was a span of 13 bases. Germline lookup yields CDR1 SGHRS and CDR2 YFSETQ. The CDR3 has 15 residues. CDR3 bases: TGCGCCAGCTGTAAGACAGAACCGAACACCGGGGAGCTGTTTTTT. Translating gives CASCKTEPNTGELFF.

The chain uses TRBV19 and TRBJ1-5; D remains unclear. Germline V gives CDR1 LNHDA, CDR2 SQIVND (reference sequence). V was cut by 0 bases and J by 7 bases, with 13 bases left in between. There are 15 residues in the CDR3. DNA for the CDR3: TGTGCCAGTAGTATAGACCCGGGAGGGTGGCAGCCCCAGCATTTT. Its protein is CASSIDPGGWQPQHF.

V gene TRBV4-2 combines with J gene TRBJ1-5, with 8 bases aligning to TRBD1. CDR3 length equals 15 residues. CDR1 is LGHNA, CDR2 YNFKEQ, per germline. The J segment lost 4 bases and the V segment lost 3 bases, leaving 5 bases of the junction unmatched. The CDR3, as DNA: TGTGCCAGCAGCCAGGAACAGGGGGGGAATCAGCCCCAGCATTTT. Translation gives CASSQEQGGNQPQHF.

The rearrangement joins TRBV6-6 to TRBJ2-2; 9 bases line up with TRBD1. The germline gives CDR1 MNHNY, CDR2 SVGAGI (reference sequence). The CDR3 runs 16 residues. With 5 bases clipped from V and 3 bases from J, the junction kept 7 bases outside the gene matches. The CDR3 coding sequence is TGTGCCAGCAGTCCACCCGGACAGGGGTACACCGGGGAGCTGTTTTTT. Protein: CASSPPGQGYTGELFF.

This sequence joins TRBV28 and TRBJ2-5, with unresolved D. Trimming took off 5 bases at V and 0 bases at J, with 13 bases between the two ends. CDR3 size: 15 residues. Germline assignment: CDR1 MDHEN and CDR2 SYDVKM. This CDR3 is CASSPSLLYQETQYF. DNA of the CDR3: TGTGCCAGCAGTCCCAGTTTACTGTACCAAGAGACCCAGTACTTC.

The V call is TRBV29-1, the J call TRBJ1-1; a weak D match, TRBD1 (6 bases). Trimming pared 6 bases from V and 3 bases from J, leaving 20 bases between. Germline CDR1 and CDR2: SQVTM and ANQGSEA. The CDR3 length is 15 residues. The CDR3 is CSVQGPLEGDTEAFF. CDR3 nucleotide sequence: TGCAGCGTACAGGGTCCTCTCGAAGGGGACACTGAAGCTTTCTTT.

As regards this clone: An end of the junction does not agree with germline; a read error may underlie this. The V call is TRBV7-7, the J call TRBJ2-1; 9 bases fit TRBD1. The CDR3 consists of 15 residues. Germline CDR1 and CDR2: SSHAT and FNYEAQ (reference sequence). CDR3 nucleotide sequence: TGTGCTAGCAGCTTGGGACAGGGCTCCTACAATGAGCAGTTCTTC. Amino acids: CASSLGQGSYNEQFF.

This chain links TRBV27 with TRBJ2-3; D ambiguous. V dropped 4 bases and J dropped 2 bases, with 10 bases sitting between them. Germline V gene sequence: CDR1 MNHEY, CDR2 SMNVEV (reference sequence). The CDR3 contains 14 residues. The CDR3, as DNA: TGTGCCAGCAGTTCCCCCTATGACACAGATACGCAGTATTTT. It specifies CASSSPYDTDTQYF.

This clone has only a few counts. The rearrangement uses TRBV10-2 and TRBJ1-5; D is uncertain. Germline CDR1 reads WSHSY; CDR2 reads SAAADI. Trimming took off 2 bases at V and 4 bases at J, with 9 bases between the two ends. This CDR3 has 14 amino acids. The CDR3 DNA reads TGCGCCAGCAGTGAGACCCCGGGTAATCAGCCCCAGCATTTT. Encoded protein: CASSETPGNQPQHF.

The V gene is TRBV6-1, the J gene TRBJ2-1; 8 nucleotides align to TRBD2. V gave up 6 bases and J gave up 4 bases; unmatched junction bases: 8. From germline, CDR1 is MNHNS and CDR2 SASEGT. The CDR3 contains 15 residues. CDR3 coding DNA: TGTGCCAGCAGCCCCCGGGAGGGGTCGTACAATGAGCAGTTCTTC. This codes for CASSPREGSYNEQFF.

V gene TRBV7-2 combines with J gene TRBJ2-1; 9 nucleotides line up with TRBD2. V lost 3 bases to trimming and J lost 9 bases; unmatched junction nucleotides: 3. Looked up from germline, CDR1 is SGHTA and CDR2 is FQGNSA. CDR3 size: 13 residues. DNA of the CDR3: TGTGCCAGCAGCTTGGCGGGAGGGACTGAGCAGTTCTTC. Translated, it gives CASSLAGGTEQFF.

The chain combines TRBV29-1 with TRBJ2-1; 11 bases fit TRBD2. Germline lookup yields CDR1 SQVTM and CDR2 ANQGSEA. V gave up 0 bases and J gave up 2 bases; unmatched junction bases: 9. The CDR3 contains 18 residues. Here the CDR3 reads CSVEDFITSGSAYNEQFF. Here the CDR3 DNA reads TGCAGCGTTGAAGATTTTATCACTAGCGGGAGTGCCTACAATGAGCAGTTCTTC.

This rearrangement joins TRBV6-1 to TRBJ1-1; a weak D match, TRBD1 (5 bases). The CDR3 runs 13 residues. The ends were cut back, 10 bases at V and 4 bases at J, with 16 bases in the middle. Germline CDR1 reads MNHNS; CDR2 reads SASEGT. This CDR3 is CAITTAGGTEAFF. The CDR3 DNA reads TGTGCCATCACGACAGCTGGTGGCACTGAAGCTTTCTTT.

This chain connects TRBV7-2 to TRBJ1-5; unclear D gene. The CDR3 sequence is 16 residues long. Trimming shortened V by 1 base and J by 0 bases, and 10 bases separated the two germline ends. Germline CDR1 and CDR2: SGHTA and FQGNSA. CDR3 residues: CASSLGAGNSNQPQHF. Written as DNA, the CDR3 is TGTGCCAGCAGCTTAGGGGCAGGTAATAGCAATCAGCCCCAGCATTTT. Looking up the rest from reference TRBV7-2 and TRBJ1-5 gives the full variable domain: GAGVSQSPSNKVTEKGKDVELRCDPISGHTALYWYRQSLGQGLEFLIYFQGNSAPDKSGLPSDRFSAERTGGSVSTLTIQRTQQEDSAVYLCASSLGAGNSNQPQHFGDGTRLSIL.

This chain links TRBV13 with TRBJ1-1; a possible D gene is TRBD1 (5 bases). The CDR3 runs 14 residues. Germline loops: CDR1 PRHDT, CDR2 FYEKMQ (reference sequence). Deletions cut 5 bases from V and 0 bases from J, with 10 bases between. This CDR3 reads CASSGTFMNTEAFF. The CDR3 DNA reads as TGTGCCAGCAGCGGGACCTTTATGAACACTGAAGCTTTCTTT. The full variable domain, in which reference TRBV13 and TRBJ1-1 provide the parts outside the CDR3, is AAGVIQSPRHLIKEKRETATLKCYPIPRHDTVYWYQQGPGQDPQFLISFYEKMQSDKGSIPDRFSAQQFSDYHSELNMSSLELGDSALYFCASSGTFMNTEAFFGQGTRLTVV.

V is TRBV10-3 and J is TRBJ1-1, with a tentative D call TRBD1 (6 bases). V lost 2 bases, J lost 1 base, and 11 bases lay in between. Germline V gene lookup returns CDR1 ENHRY and CDR2 SYGVKD. The CDR3 runs to 15 residues. CDR3 protein: CAISERQAQNTEAFF. Written as DNA, the CDR3 is TGTGCCATCAGTGAGAGACAGGCACAGAACACTGAAGCTTTCTTT.

This clone was detected only a few times. The chain's CDR3 is CATSRDRDRGNDEQYF. DNA for the CDR3: TGTGCCACCAGCAGAGATCGGGACAGGGGTAACGACGAGCAGTACTTC. The chain is built from TRBV15 and TRBJ2-7; 10 bases align to TRBD1. Germline V gene lookup returns CDR1 LNHNV and CDR2 YYDKDF (reference sequence). The CDR3 covers 16 residues. J was trimmed by 5 bases and V by 0 bases; bases with no gene match: 7.

CDR3 DNA sequence: TGTGCCAGCAGCTTAGATCAATCTTCTTTAGCCAAAAACATTCAGTACTTC. As protein: CASSLDQSSLAKNIQYF. This chain joins TRBV11-2 and TRBJ2-4; D remains unclear. The CDR3 extends over 17 amino acids. Germline CDR1 reads SGHAT; CDR2 reads FQNNGV. V gave up 0 bases and J gave up 0 bases, with 12 bases separating them.

This chain uses TRBV18 with TRBJ2-1, with 16 bases that match TRBD2. With 5 bases clipped from V and 2 bases from J, the junction kept 9 bases outside the gene matches. Germline V gives CDR1 KGHSH, CDR2 LQKENI. The CDR3 is made up of 19 amino acids. The CDR3: CASSYRGTSGRAPYNEQFF. The CDR3 DNA is TGTGCCAGCTCATACCGTGGGACTAGCGGGAGGGCCCCCTACAATGAGCAGTTCTTC.